Listed here are 24 T cell receptor beta chains from one sample, sequenced in a study of shared clonotypes between healthy human individuals. Positive CCR7 selection of CD45RO-negative cells yielded the naive CD8 cells, and terminally differentiated effector memory CD45RA+ cells were excluded. The table came from immunoSEQ multiplex PCR; TCRdb's copy has only in-frame clones and leaves some out. The table records approximately 600,000 clones, 95% of them present only once. Input material: naive CD8+ T cells sorted from blood. These receptors came from a woman in her 30s in good health.

The genes are TRBV27 and TRBJ2-7; D remains ambiguous. V was trimmed by 3 bases and J by 4 bases, leaving 10 bases between them. There are 13 residues in the CDR3. Germline loops: CDR1 MNHEY, CDR2 SMNVEV (reference sequence). CDR3 sequence (DNA): TGTGCCAGCAGTTTTGCGACGTCGTACGAGCAGTACTTC. Translated, it gives CASSFATSYEQYF.

The chain employs TRBV4-2 and TRBJ2-3; 8 positions match TRBD2. The V gene end was trimmed by 1 base and the J gene end by 5 bases; junction bases not matched to a gene: 8. CDR3 length: 16 amino acids. From germline, CDR1 is LGHNA and CDR2 YNFKEQ. This CDR3 reads CASSQVSGNGGDTQYF. The CDR3 bases are TGTGCCAGCAGCCAAGTTAGCGGGAATGGAGGAGATACGCAGTATTTT.

The rearrangement links TRBV4-1 to TRBJ1-4; 8 bases agree with TRBD1. V gave up 4 bases and J gave up 8 bases; unmatched junction bases: 6. The germline CDR1 and CDR2 sequences are MGHRA and YSYEKL. The CDR3 has 14 residues. The CDR3 here is CASSLLQGVEKLFF. For the CDR3, the DNA is TGCGCCAGCAGCCTCCTACAGGGGGTGGAAAAACTGTTTTTT.

The V gene is TRBV16, the J gene TRBJ1-2; TRBD1 matches 9 bases. J lost 5 bases, V lost 5 bases, and 15 bases had no gene match. From germline, CDR1 is KGHSY and CDR2 FQNENV. The CDR3 has 17 amino acids. This CDR3 is CASSDPPGQGLRYGYTF. The CDR3 DNA follows: TGTGCCAGCAGCGATCCTCCGGGACAGGGTCTTAGGTATGGCTACACCTTC. The variable domain in full, with the rest retrieved from reference TRBV16 and TRBJ1-2, is GEEVAQTPKHLVRGEGQKAKLYCAPIKGHSYVFWYQQVLKNEFKFLISFQNENVFDETGMPKERFSAKCLPNSPCSLEIQATKLEDSAVYFCASSDPPGQGLRYGYTFGSGTRLTVV.

This clone has just one count. This chain joins TRBV7-7 and TRBJ2-7, with 7 nucleotides matching TRBD1. The V segment lost 6 bases and the J segment 1 base; nucleotides outside the gene matches: 9. The CDR3 length is 15 residues. Germline-derived CDR1 and CDR2 are SSHAT and FNYEAQ (reference sequence). CDR3 loop: CASRSTGTASYEQYF. In nucleotides, the CDR3 is TGTGCCAGCAGATCTACCGGGACAGCTTCCTACGAGCAGTACTTC.

The chain employs TRBV5-1 and TRBJ2-7; D unresolved. The CDR3 has 13 amino acids. Germline V lookup: CDR1 SGHRS, CDR2 YFSETQ. Trimming took 3 bases from V and 2 from J, leaving 9 bases between them. The CDR3 sequence: CASSSRVAYEQYF. The CDR3 DNA reads TGCGCCAGCAGCTCAAGGGTCGCCTACGAGCAGTACTTC. Full variable domain (rest looked up from reference TRBV5-1 and TRBJ2-7): KAGVTQTPRYLIKTRGQQVTLSCSPISGHRSVSWYQQTPGQGLQFLFEYFSETQRNKGNFPGRFSGRQFSNSRSEMNVSTLELGDSALYLCASSSRVAYEQYFGPGTRLTVT.

This clone was seen a handful of times. The chain couples TRBV19 to TRBJ1-5, with unresolved D. CDR1 LNHDA and CDR2 SQIVND come from the germline V gene (reference sequence). The ends were cut back, 6 bases at V and 6 bases at J, with 12 bases in the middle. This CDR3 comprises 13 residues. The CDR3 coding sequence is TGTGCCAGTAGAAAGAGAGGTCCTCAGCCCCAGCATTTT. Translating gives CASRKRGPQPQHF.

Notes on this clone: Different DNA sequences within this sample yield the same CDR3. The V call is TRBV5-4, the J call TRBJ2-5; no definite D call. Trimming removed 4 bases from V and 3 bases from J, with 10 bases in between. Germline V gene data show CDR1 as SGHNT and CDR2 as YYREEE (reference sequence). The CDR3 is 13 amino acids. The CDR3 sequence: CASSLESEETQYF. In nucleotides, the CDR3 is TGTGCCAGCAGCCTTGAGTCAGAAGAGACCCAGTACTTC.

Points on this clone: The sample has other DNA sequences that encode this CDR3 too. This sequence joins TRBV9 and TRBJ2-1, with a possible D match to TRBD1 (6 bases). V gave up 0 bases and J gave up 8 bases, with 12 bases separating them. The CDR3 extends over 14 amino acids. Looked up from germline, CDR1 is SGDLS and CDR2 is YYNGEE. The chain's CDR3 is CASSVGGGSDEQFF. For the CDR3, the DNA is TGTGCCAGCAGCGTAGGTGGGGGCAGCGATGAGCAGTTCTTC.

The chain employs TRBV15 and TRBJ2-7; D gene ambiguous. The germline V and J ends were trimmed by 3 bases and 5 bases, with 11 bases remaining between them. The CDR3 sequence is 13 residues long. CDR1 and CDR2 from the germline V gene are LNHNV and YYDKDF (reference sequence). The CDR3 DNA follows: TGTGCCACCAGCAGGGCCTCCGGAGACGAGCAGTACTTC. Translated, it gives CATSRASGDEQYF.

The chain employs TRBV10-3 and TRBJ1-5; possibly TRBD1 for D (5 bases). Trimming left V 9 bases short and J 7 bases short, with 16 bases between. The CDR3 is 13 amino acids. The germline V gene encodes CDR1 ENHRY and CDR2 SYGVKD. CDR3 protein: CAMGRGDGQPQHF. Written as DNA, the CDR3 is TGTGCCATGGGCCGAGGGGACGGGCAGCCCCAGCATTTT.

The chain combines TRBV19 with TRBJ1-2; D might be TRBD1 (5 bases). Germline V gene lookup returns CDR1 LNHDA and CDR2 SQIVND (reference sequence). Trimming removed 3 bases at V and 2 bases at J, with 16 bases between. The CDR3 covers 16 residues. DNA of the CDR3: TGTGCCAGTAGTATTCAACAGGTATGGGTGAACTATGGCTACACCTTC. The encoded protein is CASSIQQVWVNYGYTF.

This chain joins TRBV27 and TRBJ2-7; D assignment may be TRBD1 or TRBD2 (6 bases each). V lost 8 bases, J lost 2 bases, and 31 bases lay in between. The CDR3 is made up of 19 amino acids. The V gene's germline CDR1 is MNHEY and CDR2 SMNVEV (reference sequence). CDR3 nucleotide sequence: TGTGCCAGCTCTGCCGGGACAAGCGCTTTAGGGGGGAACCCCTACGAGCAGTACTTC. Protein: CASSAGTSALGGNPYEQYF.

This clone appeared once. The rearrangement links TRBV6-5 to TRBJ1-4, with 7 bases identical to TRBD1. CDR3 length: 14 amino acids. Germline trimming cut 6 bases from V and 7 bases from J; bases unmatched to any gene: 8. CDR1 is MNHEY and CDR2 is SVGAGI in the germline V gene. The DNA for the CDR3 is TGTGCCAGCAGCTCCTCCCCAGGGGGTGAAAAACTGTTTTTT. Amino acids: CASSSSPGGEKLFF.

The chain is built from TRBV11-2 and TRBJ2-7; D is unclear. Germline CDR1 reads SGHAT; CDR2 reads FQNNGV. The CDR3 runs to 11 residues. V lost 4 bases, J lost 6 bases, and 7 bases lay in between. In nucleotides, the CDR3 is TGTGCCAGCAGCTCCCAGAGCGAGCAGTACTTC. Its protein product is CASSSQSEQYF.

The rearrangement joins TRBV5-1 to TRBJ2-7, with D possibly being TRBD1 or TRBD2 (5 bases each). The CDR3 covers 14 residues. V gave up 4 bases and J gave up 7 bases, with 18 bases separating them. Germline CDR1 is SGHRS and CDR2 is YFSETQ. The CDR3 here is CASSLGDPYVEQYF. DNA for the CDR3: TGCGCCAGCAGCCTCGGGGACCCCTACGTTGAGCAGTACTTC.

The CDR3 protein is CASSSGLAGGPGAKNIQYF. The CDR3 DNA reads TGTGCCAGCAGCTCGGGACTAGCGGGAGGGCCGGGAGCCAAAAACATTCAGTACTTC. V is TRBV5-5 and J is TRBJ2-4, with 16 bases aligning to TRBD2. The CDR3 totals 19 residues. Germline V gene lookup returns CDR1 SGHKS and CDR2 YYEKEE (reference sequence). V shed 3 bases and J 0 bases; nucleotides not matched to a gene: 6.

This chain connects TRBV6-6 to TRBJ2-3, with a weak D call TRBD2 (6 bases). The V gene lost 10 bases and the J gene lost 6 bases, with 11 bases spanning the gap. Germline V CDR1 and CDR2: MNHNY, SVGAGI (reference sequence). The CDR3 is 11 residues long. CDR3 sequence: CATGGGDTQYF. CDR3 nucleotides: TGTGCCACCGGGGGTGGTGATACGCAGTATTTT.

CDR3 DNA sequence: TGTGCCAGCAGCCCCAGCTGGGACACTGAAGCTTTCTTT. Translating it yields CASSPSWDTEAFF. The rearrangement uses TRBV7-9 and TRBJ1-1; no clear D. This CDR3 comprises 13 residues. Trimming removed 5 bases from V and 3 bases from J, with 10 bases in between. CDR1 and CDR2 from the germline V gene are SEHNR and FQNEAQ (reference sequence). The whole variable domain, filled in from reference TRBV7-9 and TRBJ1-1, reads DTGVSQNPRHKITKRGQNVTFRCDPISEHNRLYWYRQTLGQGPEFLTYFQNEAQLEKSRLLSDRFSAERPKGSFSTLEIQRTEQGDSAMYLCASSPSWDTEAFFGQGTRLTVV.

The V call is TRBV4-2, the J call TRBJ2-3; 8 bases are a match to TRBD2. J gave up 4 bases and V 0 bases, and 12 bases lay outside the gene matches. The CDR3 is 18 amino acids. In germline, CDR1 is LGHNA, CDR2 YNFKEQ. Here the CDR3 reads CASSQDIKGREEADTQYF. The DNA of the CDR3 is TGTGCCAGCAGCCAAGACATAAAGGGGCGGGAGGAGGCAGATACGCAGTATTTT.

This clone was seen just once. The chain carries TRBV29-1 and TRBJ2-1, with 8 bases that match TRBD1. V dropped 2 bases and J dropped 7; count of bases not matched to a gene: 13. From germline, CDR1 is SQVTM and CDR2 ANQGSEA. The CDR3 has 16 amino acids. CDR3 DNA sequence: TGCAGCGTTGAATATACGAACAGGGGGGTTTTGAATGAGCAGTTCTTC. This sequence encodes CSVEYTNRGVLNEQFF.

This sequence joins TRBV28 and TRBJ2-7, with 9 bases that match TRBD2. J lost 1 base, V lost 7 bases, and 5 bases had no gene match. The CDR3 sequence is 14 residues long. Germline assignment: CDR1 MDHEN and CDR2 SYDVKM. The CDR3 DNA reads TGTGCCAGCAACCCGACTAGCGGATCCTACGAGCAGTACTTC. Its translation is CASNPTSGSYEQYF.

This chain joins TRBV12-5 and TRBJ1-3; 7 bases align to TRBD1. CDR3 size: 13 residues. CDR1 LGHNT and CDR2 FRNRAP come from the germline V gene. The V and J ends lost 10 bases and 0 bases, in that order; junction bases with no gene match: 3. The CDR3 DNA reads TGTGCTACCCCAGGGGGCTCTGGAAACACCATATATTTT. This encodes CATPGGSGNTIYF. The entire variable domain, with the rest obtained from reference TRBV12-5 and TRBJ1-3, is as follows: DARVTQTPRHKVTEMGQEVTMRCQPILGHNTVFWYRQTMMQGLELLAYFRNRAPLDDSGMPKDRFSAEMPDATLATLKIQPSEPRDSAVYFCATPGGSGNTIYFGEGSWLTVV.

The chain joins TRBV2 to TRBJ2-1; TRBD1 or TRBD2 may be the D gene (7 bases each). The CDR3 totals 14 residues. V was pared by 6 bases and J by 2 bases, with 11 bases between. Germline lookup yields CDR1 SNHLY and CDR2 FYNNEI. The CDR3 coding sequence is TGTGCCAGCAGGCAGGGGGGGACCTACAATGAGCAGTTCTTC. Translation gives CASRQGGTYNEQFF. Looking up the rest from reference TRBV2 and TRBJ2-1 gives the full variable domain: EPEVTQTPSHQVTQMGQEVILRCVPISNHLYFYWYRQILGQKVEFLVSFYNNEISEKSEIFDDQFSVERPDGSNFTLKIRSTKLEDSAMYFCASRQGGTYNEQFFGPGTRLTVL.